The entry that follows covers one T cell receptor beta chain sequence. Its antigen is currently not known. Base qualities are not provided; no much larger clone lies one nucleotide away. CDR3 length: 19 amino acids, cysteine to phenylalanine. CDR3 DNA is the only sequence kept; it has 57 bases, read in frame from the first base. The germline V gene gives CDR1 as ENHRY and CDR2 as SYGVKD. Relative to germline, V is missing 4 bases and J is missing 3 bases, with 16 bases of the junction outside any gene match. Each collaborating institution followed its own protocols to collect whole blood in K2EDTA tubes. For TCRbeta analysis, collaborator samples were shipped as frozen whole blood, as isolated PBMCs, or as DNA extracted from either sample type. The data stem from a study of blood T cell repertoires in COVID-19 (dated by TCRdb to the early 2020s). Regarding the study in general: Collaborator samples came from the United States, Italy and Spain and covered acute and convalescent phases of COVID-19. Where available, HLA class I and class II types were taken from metadata supplied by the sample provider and were not determined by assay-based typing. Samples were obtained from the ongoing ImmuneRACE study (first 160 participants) and from over 1,000 subjects provided by 6 global collaborators. Sample metadata almost always included a de-identified subject ID, COVID-19 status, age in years and sex. The repertoires were released in a freely available public database intended as a resource for research on the immune response to SARS-CoV-2. The dataset comprised deeply sampled blood TCRbeta repertoires from subjects exposed to, actively infected with, or recovered from COVID-19. The material from the prospective study consisted of cDNA or gDNA derived from T cells, B-cell-depleted T cells, or PBMCs. Results the study describes overall, beyond this receptor: Clinical and demographic metadata were provided uncurated, with the amount varying by source and participant.

TCRbeta CDR3 regions were amplified from genomic DNA by means of the immunoSEQ Assay, a bias-controlled multiplex PCR. Per the original workflow: The number of nucleated cells in each sample was estimated from the amplification of reference gene primers within the assay. To quantify the absolute abundance of each unique TCRbeta CDR3 rearrangement, sequence reads were collapsed and filtered. Productive Simpson clonality was computed per sample as the square root of Simpson's diversity index over productive rearrangements. Entries here come from immuneACCESS through TCRdb and include only in-frame sequences with V and J called. Some clones fail to appear in such tables; in the studies checked, an unresolved V gene covers under half of the shortfall, and the cause of the remainder is unknown. D and trimming come from the DNA, and the V and J calls and clone size come from that table. Counted in this sample were tens of thousands of clones; less than 85% of them appeared once. Under 35% of the sample comes from the top ten.

Sequencing used peripheral blood. The receptor chain draws on TRBV10-3 and TRBJ2-3, and 10 bases in between align with TRBD2. The receptor was isolated from a human donor in a cohort sampled during active COVID-19. The sequenced DNA is TGTGCCATCAGTGGGGGAACAATTCCGGGACTAGCGAGTACAGATACGCAGTATTTT. The translation is CAISGGTIPGLASTDTQYF.